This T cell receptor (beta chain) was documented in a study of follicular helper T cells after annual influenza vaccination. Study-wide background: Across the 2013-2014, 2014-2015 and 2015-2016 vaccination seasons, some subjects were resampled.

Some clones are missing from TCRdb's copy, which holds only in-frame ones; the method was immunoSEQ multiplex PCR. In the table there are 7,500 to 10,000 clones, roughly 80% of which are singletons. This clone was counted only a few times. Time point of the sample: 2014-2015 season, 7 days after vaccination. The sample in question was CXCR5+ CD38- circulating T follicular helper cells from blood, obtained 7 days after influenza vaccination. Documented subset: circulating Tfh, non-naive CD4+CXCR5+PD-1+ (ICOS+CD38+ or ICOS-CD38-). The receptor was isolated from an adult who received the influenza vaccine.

The CDR3 sequence: CASSDSEVQPQHF. The CDR3 DNA sequence: TGTGCCAGCAGTGATTCGGAGGTTCAGCCCCAGCATTTT. V gene TRBV6-1 combines with J gene TRBJ1-5; D unresolved. V lost 3 bases to trimming and J lost 6 bases, with 9 bases between them. The CDR3 length is 13 residues. Germline V gives CDR1 MNHNS, CDR2 SASEGT.